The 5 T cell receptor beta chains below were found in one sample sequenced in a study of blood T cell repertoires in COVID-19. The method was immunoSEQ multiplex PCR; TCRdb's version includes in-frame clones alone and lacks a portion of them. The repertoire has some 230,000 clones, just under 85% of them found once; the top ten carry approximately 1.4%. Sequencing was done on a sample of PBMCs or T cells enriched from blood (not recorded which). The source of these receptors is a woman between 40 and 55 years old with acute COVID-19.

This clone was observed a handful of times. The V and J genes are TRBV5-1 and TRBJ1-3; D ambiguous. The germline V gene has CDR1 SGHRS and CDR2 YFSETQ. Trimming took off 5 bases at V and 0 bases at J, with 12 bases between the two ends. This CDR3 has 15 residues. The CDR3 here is CASSTGSLSGNTIYF. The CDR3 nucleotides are TGCGCCAGCAGTACGGGTTCCCTCTCTGGAAACACCATATATTTT.

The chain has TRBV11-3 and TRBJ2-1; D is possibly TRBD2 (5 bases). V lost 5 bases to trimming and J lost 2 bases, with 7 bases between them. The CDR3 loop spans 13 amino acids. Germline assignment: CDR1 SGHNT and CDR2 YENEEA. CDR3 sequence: CASSPGTYNEQFF. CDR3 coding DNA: TGTGCCAGCAGCCCCGGGACCTACAATGAGCAGTTCTTC.

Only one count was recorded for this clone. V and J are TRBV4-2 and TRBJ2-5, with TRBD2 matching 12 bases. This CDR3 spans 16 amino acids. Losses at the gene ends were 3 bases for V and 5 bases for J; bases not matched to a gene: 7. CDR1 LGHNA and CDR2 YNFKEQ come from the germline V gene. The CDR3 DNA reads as TGTGCCAGCAGCCACCCTAGCGGGAGGGCGGGGGAGACCCAGTACTTC. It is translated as CASSHPSGRAGETQYF.

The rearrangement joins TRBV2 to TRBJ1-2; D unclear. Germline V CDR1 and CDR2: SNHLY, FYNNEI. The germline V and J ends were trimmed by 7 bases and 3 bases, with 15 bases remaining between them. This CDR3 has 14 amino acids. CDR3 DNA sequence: TGTGCCAGCACACCGATATCCCCAGACTATGGCTACACCTTC. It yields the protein CASTPISPDYGYTF.

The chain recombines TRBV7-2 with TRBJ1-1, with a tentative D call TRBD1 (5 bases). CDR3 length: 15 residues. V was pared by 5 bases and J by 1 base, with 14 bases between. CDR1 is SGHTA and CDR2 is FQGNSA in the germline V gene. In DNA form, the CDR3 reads TGTGCCAGCAGCCAGCAGCGCAGGGAGAACACTGAAGCTTTCTTT. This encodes CASSQQRRENTEAFF. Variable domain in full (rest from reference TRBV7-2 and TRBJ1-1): GAGVSQSPSNKVTEKGKDVELRCDPISGHTALYWYRQSLGQGLEFLIYFQGNSAPDKSGLPSDRFSAERTGGSVSTLTIQRTQQEDSAVYLCASSQQRRENTEAFFGQGTRLTVV.